A single sample is the source of the 6 T cell receptor beta chains below, sequenced in a study of regulatory T cells in long-lasting Graves disease (dated by TCRdb to the early 2020s). Per the publication, the time point label means: newly diagnosed GD, antithyroid drugs for less than 3 months. For both TCR sequencing and RNA sequencing, RNA was extracted from PBMCs in TRIzol. Libraries were built with multiplex PCR. Instrument used: Illumina HiSeq 4000. To build TCR beta libraries, CDR3 regions were amplified by Arm-PCR using iRepertoire HTBI primers. The raw public data were reprocessed by TCRdb itself: fastp quality trimming at Q25, MiXCR clonotype calling, in-frame beta chains only. Merged by CDR3 protein, the rows form single entries marked with the most common genes and DNA. The sample data list about 220,000 distinct CDR3 sequences, and around 17% of these were observed just once. The ten biggest clones cover around 20% of the sample.

The sequencing here drew on peripheral blood mononuclear cells (PBMCs), taken at new diagnosis, from a patient treated with antithyroid drugs. These receptors were taken from a female donor with Graves disease.

This clonotype has a count of ten or more. The rearrangement links TRBV24-1 to TRBJ2-1; D gene ambiguous. V lost 4 bases and J 0 bases, leaving 12 bases between the germline ends. The CDR3 is 16 residues long. Germline V gene lookup returns CDR1 KGHDR and CDR2 SFDVKD. The CDR3 nucleotides are TGTGCCACCAGTGACACCAGCAGGAGCTCCTACAATGAGCAGTTCTTC. Amino acid sequence: CATSDTSRSSYNEQFF.

Concerning this clonotype itself: The junction differs from germline at one of its ends, possibly a read error. The rearrangement joins TRBV4-1 to TRBJ2-1; 7 bases match TRBD2. Germline CDR1 reads MGHRA; CDR2 reads YSYEKL. CDR3 length: 17 amino acids. The chain's CDR3 is CASSRQSSGNPRDEQFF. The CDR3 coding sequence is TGTGCCAGCAGCCGGCAATCAAGCGGGAATCCCAGGGATGAGCAGTTCTTC.

Many counts were recorded for this clonotype. The chain uses TRBV29-1 and TRBJ1-2; the D gene is possibly TRBD1 (5 bases). The V and J ends lost 6 bases and 3 bases respectively, with 20 bases between them. CDR1 SQVTM and CDR2 ANQGSEA come from the germline V gene. The CDR3 has 15 amino acids. CDR3 sequence: CSVLGGAGVDYGYTF. The DNA for the CDR3 is TGCAGCGTCCTCGGCGGGGCGGGGGTTGACTATGGCTACACCTTC.

This clonotype was counted ten times or more. The chain employs TRBV6-1 and TRBJ1-1, with D tentatively TRBD1 (5 bases). V lost 6 bases and J 6 bases, leaving 11 bases between the germline ends. The CDR3 is made up of 12 amino acids. The germline gives CDR1 MNHNS, CDR2 SASEGT. Written as DNA, the CDR3 is TGTGCCAGCAGCCTAGACAGCTCTGAAGCTTTCTTT. Its protein is CASSLDSSEAFF.

This clonotype was seen at least ten times. This CDR3 is CSVEGGSHEQYF. The DNA of the CDR3 is TGCAGCGTTGAGGGAGGGTCCCACGAGCAGTACTTC. V usage is TRBV29-1 and J usage is TRBJ2-7; 7 nucleotides match TRBD2. After removal of 3 bases from V and 5 bases from J, the junction contained 4 bases not matched to a gene. Germline assignment: CDR1 SQVTM and CDR2 ANQGSEA. CDR3 length equals 12 residues.

This clonotype appeared many times. The chain couples TRBV20-1 to TRBJ2-1; 11 positions match TRBD2. J lost 3 bases, V lost 6 bases, and 7 bases had no gene match. Germline assignment: CDR1 DFQATT and CDR2 SNEGSKA (reference sequence). The CDR3 extends over 15 amino acids. CDR3 sequence reads: CSAIRSGRVYNEQFF. In DNA, the CDR3 is TGCAGTGCGATCCGTAGCGGGAGGGTCTACAATGAGCAGTTCTTC.